These 5 T cell receptor beta chains were sequenced from one sample in a study of cytomegalovirus exposure and HLA in healthy donors. The PCR used 60 Vbeta and 13 Jbeta primers. The assay was immunoSEQ multiplex PCR, and TCRdb's table has in-frame clones only and misses some. Found here are tens of thousands of clones, around 82% of them singletons; the top ten hold roughly a tenth. The sample was PBMCs. These receptors all come from a woman under 30 in good health and CMV-seropositive.

The chain uses TRBV28 and TRBJ2-7, with 7 bases aligning to TRBD2. Trimming at V came to 5 bases and at J to 4 bases, leaving 11 bases not matched to a gene. This CDR3 comprises 15 residues. Per the germline V gene, CDR1 is MDHEN and CDR2 is SYDVKM. This CDR3 is CASSLGVAGPYEQYF. The CDR3 DNA sequence: TGTGCCAGCAGTCTTGGGGTAGCGGGCCCATACGAGCAGTACTTC.

The chain employs TRBV10-3 and TRBJ1-2; 8 bases agree with TRBD1. V lost 4 bases and J lost 6; bases outside the gene matches: 7. The V gene's germline CDR1 is ENHRY and CDR2 SYGVKD. The CDR3 sequence is 14 residues long. CDR3 sequence reads: CAISGRQGTDGYTF. CDR3 in DNA: TGTGCCATCAGTGGGCGACAGGGGACGGATGGCTACACCTTC.

V gene TRBV5-6 combines with J gene TRBJ1-4; tentative D call: TRBD1 (6 bases). From germline, CDR1 is SGHDT and CDR2 YYEEEE. With 0 bases removed from V and 4 bases from J, the gap between germline ends came to 13 bases. CDR3 size: 16 residues. The CDR3 DNA sequence: TGTGCCAGCAGCTTGGCCGGGGGGCTCCTTAATGAAAAACTGTTTTTT. This gives the protein CASSLAGGLLNEKLFF.

The chain recombines TRBV6-6 with TRBJ1-5; D call uncertain. The CDR3 consists of 12 residues. V was shortened by 6 bases and J by 6 bases, with 9 bases between the two germline ends. CDR1 is MNHNY and CDR2 is SVGAGI in the germline V gene (reference sequence). The CDR3 coding sequence is TGTGCCAGCAGCCCTGGGAGTCAGCCCCAGCATTTT. It yields the protein CASSPGSQPQHF.

This clone turned up a few times. The rearrangement joins TRBV28 to TRBJ2-5; D gene uncertain. There are 13 residues in the CDR3. Trimming took 2 bases from V and 2 from J, leaving 6 bases between them. The germline V gene encodes CDR1 MDHEN and CDR2 SYDVKM. The CDR3 nucleotides read TGTGCCAGCAGTTTACCGGGTCAAGAGACCCAGTACTTC. It is translated as CASSLPGQETQYF.